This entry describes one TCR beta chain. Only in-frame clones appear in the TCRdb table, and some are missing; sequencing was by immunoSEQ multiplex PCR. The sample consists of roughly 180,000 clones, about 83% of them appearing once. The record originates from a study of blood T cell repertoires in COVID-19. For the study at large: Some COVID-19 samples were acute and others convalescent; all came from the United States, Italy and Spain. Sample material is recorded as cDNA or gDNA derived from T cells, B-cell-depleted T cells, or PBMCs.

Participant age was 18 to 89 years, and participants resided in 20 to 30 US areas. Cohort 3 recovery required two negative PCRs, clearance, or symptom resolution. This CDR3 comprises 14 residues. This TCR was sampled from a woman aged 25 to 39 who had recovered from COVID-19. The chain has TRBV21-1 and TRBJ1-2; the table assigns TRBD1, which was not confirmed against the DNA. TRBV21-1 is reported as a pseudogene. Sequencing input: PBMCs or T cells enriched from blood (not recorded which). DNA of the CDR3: TGTGCCAGCAGCAAAGTGGACAGGCCCTATGGCTACACCTTC. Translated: CASSKVDRPYGYTF.